One sample yielded the 28 T cell receptor beta chains listed below, sequenced in a study of type 1 regulatory T cells. Their antigen targets remain unknown. MiXCR, run by TCRdb on the reads, gives a single entry per CDR3 protein. The data show some 60,000 distinct CDR3 sequences, approximately 60% seen once. Source material: cultured non-Tr1 T cells, either the whole culture or a sorted T cell fraction (not recorded which). All receptors come from a human donor in good health.

The V and J genes are TRBV19 and TRBJ1-5; D unresolved. Germline V CDR1 and CDR2: LNHDA, SQIVND (reference sequence). With 0 bases removed from V and 7 bases from J, the gap between germline ends came to 7 bases. The CDR3 consists of 13 residues. The CDR3 here is CASSIDRQQPQHF. The CDR3 DNA is TGTGCCAGTAGTATAGATCGGCAACAGCCCCAGCATTTT.

Only one count was recorded for this clonotype. The V call is TRBV19, the J call TRBJ1-2, with 11 bases identical to TRBD1. Germline assignment: CDR1 LNHDA and CDR2 SQIVND (reference sequence). The CDR3 contains 14 residues. Trimming cost V 6 bases and J 2 bases; bases outside gene matches: 2. CDR3: CASRGTGGNYGYTF. The DNA of the CDR3 is TGTGCCAGTAGGGGGACAGGGGGAAACTATGGCTACACCTTC.

This sequence joins TRBV6-5 and TRBJ2-3, with 8 nucleotides matching TRBD2. This CDR3 region has 16 residues. Losses at the gene ends were 5 bases for V and 0 bases for J; bases not matched to a gene: 7. Germline V lookup: CDR1 MNHEY, CDR2 SVGAGI. CDR3 loop: CASSTTLAGSTDTQYF. CDR3 bases: TGTGCCAGCAGTACCACTTTAGCGGGAAGCACAGATACGCAGTATTTT.

V usage is TRBV29-1 and J usage is TRBJ1-1; no reliable D call. Looked up from germline, CDR1 is SQVTM and CDR2 is ANQGSEA. The CDR3 consists of 12 residues. V was cut by 6 bases and J by 2 bases, with 10 bases left in between. The CDR3 spells CSVTIINTEAFF. DNA for the CDR3: TGCAGCGTCACAATAATTAACACTGAAGCTTTCTTT.

In this sample, this clonotype turned up a few times. The rearrangement joins TRBV7-9 to TRBJ1-2, with 7 bases lining up with TRBD1. From germline, CDR1 is SEHNR and CDR2 FQNEAQ (reference sequence). V shed 0 bases, J shed 6 bases, and the junction held 7 bases outside the gene matches. The CDR3 is 15 residues long. The CDR3 is CASSLARPGGNGYTF. The CDR3 coding sequence is TGTGCCAGCAGCTTAGCGAGGCCAGGGGGAAATGGCTACACCTTC.

The CDR3 is CASSLTGATQETQYF. CDR3 nucleotide sequence: TGTGCCAGCAGCTTGACAGGGGCCACACAAGAGACCCAGTACTTC. This chain uses TRBV7-7 with TRBJ2-5; 8 positions match TRBD1. Per the germline V gene, CDR1 is SSHAT and CDR2 is FNYEAQ (reference sequence). V lost 3 bases, J lost 2 bases, and 5 bases stayed unmatched. The CDR3 runs to 15 residues. Full variable domain (missing parts from reference TRBV7-7 and TRBJ2-5): GAGVSQSPRYKVTKRGQDVTLRCDPISSHATLYWYQQALGQGPEFLTYFNYEAQPDKSGLPSDRFSAERPEGSISTLTIQRTEQRDSAMYRCASSLTGATQETQYFGPGTRLLVL.

The rearrangement uses TRBV7-9 and TRBJ1-2; the D is unclear. Trimming took 0 bases from V and 5 from J, leaving 13 bases between them. The germline gives CDR1 SEHNR, CDR2 FQNEAQ (reference sequence). CDR3 size: 15 residues. The CDR3, as DNA: TGTGCCAGCAGCTTAGCATCGTCCCGAGTTTATGGCTACACCTTC. Amino acid sequence: CASSLASSRVYGYTF. The whole variable domain, filled in from reference TRBV7-9 and TRBJ1-2, reads DTGVSQNPRHKITKRGQNVTFRCDPISEHNRLYWYRQTLGQGPEFLTYFQNEAQLEKSRLLSDRFSAERPKGSFSTLEIQRTEQGDSAMYLCASSLASSRVYGYTFGSGTRLTVV.

This rearrangement joins TRBV6-2 or TRBV6-3 to TRBJ1-3; no definite D call. The CDR3 runs to 12 residues. CDR1 is MNHEY, CDR2 SVGEGT, per germline. V lost 6 bases and J lost 4, with 7 bases in between. CDR3 nucleotides: TGTGCCAGCAGGACTGCGGGAAACACCATATATTTT. It yields the protein CASRTAGNTIYF.

The V and J genes are TRBV12-3 or TRBV12-4 and TRBJ1-2, with D possibly TRBD1 on 5 matching bases. Trimming left V 8 bases short and J 4 bases short, with 11 bases between. The CDR3 contains 12 residues. This CDR3 is CASARGSYGYTF. The CDR3 region has the DNA TGTGCCAGCGCAAGGGGAAGCTATGGCTACACCTTC.

This clonotype ranks as medium-sized (0.01 to 0.1%). J is TRBJ2-2 and V is TRBV24-1; tentative D call: TRBD2 (5 bases). CDR3 length: 14 residues. V lost 11 bases to trimming and J lost 1 base, with 13 bases between them. Germline CDR1 reads KGHDR; CDR2 reads SFDVKD. For the CDR3, the DNA is TGTGCCAGCCAGCCGGGATGGAACACCGGGGAGCTGTTTTTT. Amino acid sequence: CASQPGWNTGELFF.

The chain is built from TRBV5-6 and TRBJ2-1; 12 nucleotides agree with TRBD2. The trim removed 4 bases at V and 2 bases at J, leaving 13 bases unmatched. This CDR3 has 19 amino acids. CDR1 SGHDT and CDR2 YYEEEE come from the germline V gene. The CDR3 is CASSKPTGLAGSPYNEQFF. The CDR3 DNA reads as TGTGCCAGCAGCAAACCTACGGGACTAGCGGGTTCCCCCTACAATGAGCAGTTCTTC.

The V and J genes are TRBV7-2 and TRBJ2-3; possibly TRBD2 for D (6 bases). V lost 5 bases to trimming and J lost 3 bases, with 18 bases between them. From germline, CDR1 is SGHTA and CDR2 FQGNSA. The CDR3 is 16 amino acids. The CDR3 loop reads CASSPVPRAGTDTQYF. As DNA, the CDR3 is TGTGCCAGCAGCCCAGTCCCCCGGGCGGGGACAGATACGCAGTATTTT.

This clonotype was found a few times. CDR3 protein: CASSTGTSVTSLTQYF. Written as DNA, the CDR3 is TGTGCCAGCAGCACGGGTACTAGCGTCACCTCGTTGACCCAGTACTTC. V is TRBV5-5 and J is TRBJ2-5; 7 nucleotides agree with TRBD2. After removal of 4 bases from V and 7 bases from J, the junction contained 16 bases not matched to a gene. The CDR3 consists of 16 residues. Germline V gene data show CDR1 as SGHKS and CDR2 as YYEKEE (reference sequence).

The chain uses TRBV3-1 and TRBJ2-7; D gene ambiguous. Germline CDR1 is LGHDT and CDR2 is YNNKEL (reference sequence). The CDR3 is made up of 14 amino acids. V was clipped by 4 bases and J by 3 bases, with 13 bases between them. The CDR3 coding sequence is TGTGCCAGCAGCCTAAAGGATGCGAACTACGAGCAGTACTTC. Amino acids: CASSLKDANYEQYF.

The V call is TRBV6-2 or TRBV6-3, the J call TRBJ1-5; D perhaps matches TRBD1 (6 bases). Trimming took 6 bases from V and 3 from J, leaving 15 bases between them. The CDR3 sequence is 15 residues long. The germline gives CDR1 MNHEY, CDR2 SVGEGT. The chain's CDR3 is CASRETGGHNQPQHF. Written as DNA, the CDR3 is TGTGCCAGCAGAGAGACAGGAGGTCACAATCAGCCCCAGCATTTT.

The chain has TRBV6-2 or TRBV6-3 and TRBJ1-1, with 7 bases fitting TRBD1. The CDR3 extends over 14 amino acids. J was trimmed by 0 bases and V by 7 bases; bases with no gene match: 5. Germline V gene lookup returns CDR1 MNHEY and CDR2 SVGEGT. CDR3 sequence: CASNPQGMNTEAFF. The DNA of the CDR3 is TGTGCCAGCAACCCACAGGGGATGAACACTGAAGCTTTCTTT.

This chain connects TRBV7-2 to TRBJ2-1, with 8 nucleotides matching TRBD2. CDR1 SGHTA and CDR2 FQGNSA come from the germline V gene. This CDR3 has 14 amino acids. For the CDR3, the DNA is TGTGCTAGGACTAGCTCTTACGCGAGCGATGAGCAGTTCTTC. This translates into CARTSSYASDEQFF.

The J gene is TRBJ1-2, the V gene TRBV12-3 or TRBV12-4; D possibly corresponds to TRBD1 (5 bases). This CDR3 is built from 13 residues. V lost 6 bases and J 5 bases, leaving 13 bases between the germline ends. CDR3 DNA: TGTGCCAGCAGGAACCGGGACTTGTATGGCTACACCTTC. Translating gives CASRNRDLYGYTF.

In this sample, this clonotype turned up a few times. The V and J genes are TRBV30 and TRBJ2-7; 9 nucleotides align to TRBD2. The length of the CDR3 is 17 residues. Looked up from germline, CDR1 is GTSNPN and CDR2 is SVGIG (reference sequence). Germline trimming cut 2 bases from V and 2 bases from J; bases unmatched to any gene: 13. This chain's CDR3 is CAWSPPPRLAATYEQYF. For the CDR3, the DNA is TGTGCCTGGAGTCCACCCCCCAGACTAGCGGCAACCTACGAGCAGTACTTC.

Only a few counts were recorded for this clonotype. The chain uses TRBV3-1 and TRBJ2-1, with 10 bases aligning to TRBD2. V lost 2 bases and J lost 5; bases outside the gene matches: 3. CDR1 is LGHDT and CDR2 is YNNKEL in the germline V gene (reference sequence). There are 15 residues in the CDR3. CDR3 protein: CASSQTSGNHNEQFF. The DNA of the CDR3 is TGTGCCAGCAGCCAAACTAGCGGGAACCACAATGAGCAGTTCTTC.

The chain is built from TRBV12-3 or TRBV12-4 and TRBJ1-4, with D perhaps TRBD1 (6 bases). Trimming shortened V by 7 bases and J by 3 bases, and 12 bases separated the two germline ends. The CDR3 consists of 14 residues. The CDR3 nucleotides read TGTGCCAGCAACCCGGGACACTCTAATGAAAAACTGTTTTTT. This encodes CASNPGHSNEKLFF.

The chain links TRBV20-1 to TRBJ1-2; 8 bases agree with TRBD1. Germline values: CDR1 DFQATT, CDR2 SNEGSKA (reference sequence). The CDR3 is 16 amino acids. The junction had 9 bases not matched to a gene; V was cut back by 1 base and J by 2 bases. CDR3 residues: CSARGPGQGLNYGYTF. For the CDR3, the DNA is TGCAGTGCTAGAGGCCCTGGACAGGGACTAAACTATGGCTACACCTTC.

The V and J genes are TRBV7-2 and TRBJ1-4; 11 nucleotides align to TRBD1. Per germline, CDR1 SGHTA and CDR2 FQGNSA. Trimming took 5 bases from V and 5 from J; bases not matched to a gene: 1. CDR3 length: 14 residues. This CDR3 is CASSRDRGNEKLFF. DNA of the CDR3: TGTGCCAGCAGCCGGGACAGGGGGAATGAAAAACTGTTTTTT.

The V gene is TRBV19, the J gene TRBJ1-1; D is ambiguous. The CDR3 is made up of 14 amino acids. CDR1 is LNHDA, CDR2 SQIVND, per germline (reference sequence). Between the trimmed V and J ends, which lost 6 bases and 1 base, there was a span of 12 bases. In DNA form, the CDR3 reads TGTGCCAGTAGGACCTTGGTCCAGAACACTGAAGCTTTCTTT. Amino acid sequence: CASRTLVQNTEAFF.

The J gene is TRBJ2-3, the V gene TRBV20-1; D possibly corresponds to TRBD2 (7 bases). Germline values: CDR1 DFQATT, CDR2 SNEGSKA (reference sequence). With 5 bases removed from V and 6 bases from J, the gap between germline ends came to 12 bases. This CDR3 comprises 12 residues. CDR3 region: CSALGGGDTQYF. CDR3 DNA: TGCAGTGCTCTAGGGGGAGGGGATACGCAGTATTTT.

The gene calls are TRBV10-3 and TRBJ2-3, with TRBD1 matching 8 bases. The germline V gene encodes CDR1 ENHRY and CDR2 SYGVKD. V was pared by 2 bases and J by 2 bases, with 3 bases of the junction left unmatched. The CDR3 totals 15 residues. The CDR3 loop reads CAISEGQGYTDTQYF. The CDR3 nucleotides are TGTGCCATCAGTGAGGGACAGGGCTACACAGATACGCAGTATTTT.

J is TRBJ2-2 and V is TRBV7-6, with TRBD2 identical over 7 bases. With V trimmed by 6 bases and J by 6 bases, 13 bases remained unmatched. The CDR3 totals 16 residues. Germline CDR1 and CDR2: SGHVS and FNYEAQ. The chain's CDR3 is CASSRRAGVRSGELFF. The CDR3 bases are TGTGCCAGCAGTAGGCGGGCGGGAGTCAGGTCCGGGGAGCTGTTTTTT.

For the CDR3, the DNA is TGTGCCAGCAGGCGGGCTAGCGGTGACACCGGGGAGCTGTTTTTT. The encoded protein is CASRRASGDTGELFF. V gene TRBV6-1 combines with J gene TRBJ2-2; 7 bases are shared with TRBD2. This CDR3 spans 15 amino acids. Losses at the gene ends were 6 bases for V and 3 bases for J; bases not matched to a gene: 7. CDR1 is MNHNS and CDR2 is SASEGT in the germline V gene.